These T cell receptor beta chains were read from a single sample in a study of PD-L1 blockade in urothelial cancer. Data came from immunoSEQ multiplex PCR; TCRdb stores just in-frame clones and leaves some out. The sample contains more than 45,000 clones, approximately 90% of which appear only once. The material sequenced was PBMCs, taken around atezolizumab (anti-PD-L1) treatment. The source of these receptors is a man of 80 years or more with urothelial cancer. Each CDR3 is given without its conserved first and last residue.

j_call | v_call | cdr3_aa
TRBJ1-2 | TRBV7-9 | ASSLGQGIYGYT
TRBJ1-3 | TRBV5-1 | ASSLAGQISGNTIY
TRBJ2-2 | TRBV7-6 | ASSLMSGRSSGELF
TRBJ2-3 | TRBV19 | ASSIDLLLQGGDTQY
TRBJ2-5 | TRBV11-3 | ASSFHPPGQGNRETQY
TRBJ1-1 | TRBV5-8 | ASSQGTSTEAF
TRBJ2-1 | TRBV2 | ASSERGSGRYNEQF
TRBJ1-1 | TRBV28 | ASSLGRGSTEAF
TRBJ2-7 | TRBV28 | ASSLAATSGTYEQY
TRBJ2-2 | TRBV5-1 | ASSLRTSGSHGELF
TRBJ1-1 | TRBV18 | ASSPPGQGGAF
TRBJ2-7 | TRBV2 | ASSGTSFSYEQY
TRBJ2-2 | TRBV14 | ASSQPGQGPTGELF
TRBJ1-1 | TRBV21-1 | ASNDRGQFEAF
TRBJ2-5 | TRBV25-1 | ASSHAQGIETQY
TRBJ1-1 | TRBV6-5 | ASSYSRGSTEAF
TRBJ1-1 | TRBV19 | ASSSRQGAGTEAF
TRBJ2-7 | TRBV5-1 | ASSLGAGGSNEQY
TRBJ2-5 | TRBV15 | ATSSRVVETQY
TRBJ2-7 | TRBV28 | ASAQYEQY